These 21 T cell receptor beta chains originate from one sample sequenced in a study of blood T cell repertoires in COVID-19. TCRdb's copy holds only in-frame clones and misses some; the assay was immunoSEQ multiplex PCR. Of 47,000 or so clones listed, roughly 82% are singletons. Input material: peripheral blood. The source of these receptors is an older woman with acute or convalescent COVID-19.

There are a few counts of this clone. This chain joins TRBV24-1 and TRBJ2-1; 11 nucleotides agree with TRBD2. The CDR3 has 19 amino acids. V was clipped by 4 bases and J by 3 bases; unmatched bases: 13. Germline V lookup: CDR1 KGHDR, CDR2 SFDVKD. CDR3 nucleotide sequence: TGTGCCACCAGTGAGTCCCCGGGACTAGCGGACCTCTTCTACAATGAGCAGTTCTTC. This gives the protein CATSESPGLADLFYNEQFF.

This clone was detected a few times. The chain has TRBV6-5 and TRBJ1-6; a weak D match, TRBD1 (5 bases). There are 16 residues in the CDR3. The germline V gene has CDR1 MNHEY and CDR2 SVGAGI. V was shortened by 3 bases and J by 7 bases, with 16 bases between the two germline ends. This CDR3 is CASSYDSRGENSPLHF. DNA for the CDR3: TGTGCCAGCAGTTATGATTCACGGGGGGAGAATTCACCCCTCCACTTT.

The V gene is TRBV4-1, the J gene TRBJ1-5, with D possibly TRBD1 on 6 matching bases. The CDR3 has 16 residues. V gave up 3 bases and J gave up 1 base, with 13 bases separating them. CDR1 is MGHRA and CDR2 is YSYEKL in the germline V gene. CDR3: CASSQFVDSSNQPQHF. The DNA for the CDR3 is TGCGCCAGCAGCCAGTTCGTGGACAGCAGCAATCAGCCCCAGCATTTT.

The chain is built from TRBV19 and TRBJ2-2, with 9 bases lining up with TRBD1. The CDR3 spans 15 residues. Germline V lookup: CDR1 LNHDA, CDR2 SQIVND (reference sequence). V lost 7 bases to trimming and J lost 1 base; unmatched junction nucleotides: 4. The CDR3 DNA follows: TGTGCCAGTACCTCGGACAGGGGGAACACCGGGGAGCTGTTTTTT. This gives the protein CASTSDRGNTGELFF.

V gene TRBV19 combines with J gene TRBJ1-1, with D possibly being TRBD1 (5 bases). The CDR3 covers 17 residues. In germline, CDR1 is LNHDA, CDR2 SQIVND (reference sequence). Between the trimmed V and J ends, which lost 2 bases and 1 base, there was a span of 17 bases. CDR3 amino acids: CASSILIDSLANTEAFF. The CDR3 DNA sequence: TGTGCCAGTAGTATACTGATCGACAGTCTGGCGAACACTGAAGCTTTCTTT.

The chain employs TRBV28 and TRBJ1-4, with D unclear. V was pared by 2 bases and J by 8 bases, with 18 bases between. Germline lookup yields CDR1 MDHEN and CDR2 SYDVKM. The CDR3 spans 16 residues. In DNA form, the CDR3 reads TGTGCCAGCAGTTTAACCACCAGGCGAGGGTCGGAAAAACTGTTTTTT. It is translated as CASSLTTRRGSEKLFF. Variable domain in full (rest from reference TRBV28 and TRBJ1-4): DVKVTQSSRYLVKRTGEKVFLECVQDMDHENMFWYRQDPGLGLRLIYFSYDVKMKEKGDIPEGYSVSREKKERFSLILESASTNQTSMYLCASSLTTRRGSEKLFFGSGTQLSVL.

V usage is TRBV7-9 and J usage is TRBJ1-1; possible D gene TRBD1, 5 bases. Trimming took 1 base from V and 5 from J, leaving 11 bases between them. Germline-derived CDR1 and CDR2 are SEHNR and FQNEAQ (reference sequence). The CDR3 is made up of 14 amino acids. CDR3 nucleotide sequence: TGTGCCAGCAGCTTAGGACCCCGGGGGACTGAAGCTTTCTTT. Protein product: CASSLGPRGTEAFF.

This clone has a single count. The genes are TRBV27 and TRBJ2-1; D is perhaps TRBD1 (6 bases). V dropped 3 bases and J dropped 5 bases, with 11 bases sitting between them. CDR1 and CDR2 (germline): MNHEY, SMNVEV (reference sequence). The CDR3 sequence is 14 residues long. CDR3 sequence reads: CASSFGTRNNEQFF. The CDR3 DNA sequence: TGTGCCAGCAGTTTTGGGACAAGGAACAATGAGCAGTTCTTC.

The rearrangement uses TRBV5-1 and TRBJ1-1; no clear D gene. CDR1 is SGHRS, CDR2 YFSETQ, per germline. V lost 0 bases to trimming and J lost 4 bases, with 7 bases between them. The CDR3 consists of 13 residues. CDR3 bases: TGCGCCAGCAGCTTGGTCGGGGTCACTGAAGCTTTCTTT. It yields the protein CASSLVGVTEAFF.

The chain employs TRBV2 and TRBJ2-2; D remains unclear. The CDR3 extends over 15 amino acids. The germline CDR1 and CDR2 sequences are SNHLY and FYNNEI. V was pared by 3 bases and J by 1 base, with 9 bases between. CDR3 nucleotide sequence: TGTGCCAGCAGTGAGAACCGGAGGAACACCGGGGAGCTGTTTTTT. Its translation is CASSENRRNTGELFF.

J is TRBJ2-2 and V is TRBV20-1; D may be TRBD1 (6 bases). The CDR3 runs 16 residues. V was cut by 3 bases and J by 2 bases, with 16 bases left in between. Germline CDR1 reads DFQATT; CDR2 reads SNEGSKA (reference sequence). The CDR3 nucleotides are TGCAGTGCTAGTACATTCGGACAGACAAACACCGGGGAGCTGTTTTTT. As protein: CSASTFGQTNTGELFF.

This clone has more than one count but fewer than ten. At one end, the junction sequence differs from germline, possibly due to a read error. The chain couples TRBV7-7 to TRBJ2-5; 8 bases fit TRBD1. Germline CDR1 SSHAT, CDR2 FNYEAQ (reference sequence). The CDR3 is 16 residues long. The CDR3 region has the DNA TGTGCTAGCAGCTTAGGGGGACAGGTGGGGCAAGAGACCCAGTACTTC. Amino acids: CASSLGGQVGQETQYF.

This chain connects TRBV6-6 to TRBJ2-5, with a tentative D call TRBD1 (5 bases). The CDR3 has 15 residues. Germline values: CDR1 MNHNY, CDR2 SVGAGI (reference sequence). The germline V and J ends were trimmed by 5 bases and 5 bases, with 18 bases remaining between them. CDR3 loop: CASSLQGNTEETQYF. The CDR3 nucleotides read TGTGCCAGCAGTCTTCAGGGAAATACCGAGGAGACCCAGTACTTC.

The J gene is TRBJ2-3, the V gene TRBV28; TRBD1 is a possible D gene (6 bases). Germline CDR1 and CDR2: MDHEN and SYDVKM. CDR3 length: 13 amino acids. V was pared by 5 bases and J by 2 bases, with 8 bases between. CDR3 in DNA: TGTGCCAGCAGTGGACAGAACACAGATACGCAGTATTTT. Its translation: CASSGQNTDTQYF.

V is TRBV13 and J is TRBJ1-1; 9 positions match TRBD1. CDR1 and CDR2 (germline): PRHDT, FYEKMQ (reference sequence). The CDR3 consists of 14 residues. The ends lost 5 bases at V and 5 bases at J; junction bases unmatched: 6. The CDR3 DNA follows: TGTGCCAGCAGCGCGCGGGACAGGGTTACTGAAGCTTTCTTT. The encoded protein is CASSARDRVTEAFF.

This sequence joins TRBV28 and TRBJ1-2; TRBD1 aligns across 7 bases. The CDR3 is 14 residues long. Germline V gene sequence: CDR1 MDHEN, CDR2 SYDVKM. The V gene end was trimmed by 5 bases and the J gene end by 4 bases; junction bases not matched to a gene: 7. The CDR3 region has the DNA TGTGCCAGCAGTAAGGGACAGCAAAGCTATGGCTACACCTTC. Its protein is CASSKGQQSYGYTF.

The chain combines TRBV7-9 with TRBJ1-4; D not certain. Germline V gene lookup returns CDR1 SEHNR and CDR2 FQNEAQ (reference sequence). This CDR3 region has 12 residues. Trimming cost V 3 bases and J 8 bases, with 7 bases left between them. This CDR3 reads CASSLEPEKLFF. CDR3 bases: TGTGCCAGCAGCTTGGAGCCGGAAAAACTGTTTTTT.

The chain recombines TRBV2 with TRBJ2-2; D call uncertain. Trimming pared 2 bases from V and 6 bases from J, leaving 4 bases between. Germline CDR1 is SNHLY and CDR2 is FYNNEI. This CDR3 region has 12 residues. The CDR3 bases are TGTGCCAGCAGTGAACAGGCCGGGGAGCTGTTTTTT. Its protein is CASSEQAGELFF.

V and J are TRBV6-5 and TRBJ1-6, with 9 nucleotides matching TRBD1. This CDR3 comprises 14 residues. Looked up from germline, CDR1 is MNHEY and CDR2 is SVGAGI. J lost 10 bases, V lost 7 bases, and 8 bases had no gene match. Here the CDR3 reads CASKLGQGGSPLHF. The CDR3 region has the DNA TGTGCCAGCAAATTGGGACAGGGTGGCTCACCCCTCCACTTT.

The V gene is TRBV7-2, the J gene TRBJ2-5; 9 positions match TRBD2. From germline, CDR1 is SGHTA and CDR2 FQGNSA. Unmatched junction bases numbered 7, after V lost 0 bases and J lost 2 bases. The CDR3 has 17 residues. The CDR3 DNA is TGTGCCAGCAGCTTAGCGACTAGCGGCCGCTCTCAAGAGACCCAGTACTTC. This gives the protein CASSLATSGRSQETQYF.

This sequence joins TRBV4-1 and TRBJ2-7; no firm D call. The CDR3 is 14 amino acids. Trimming stripped 4 bases from V and 7 bases from J, with 17 bases between. CDR1 and CDR2 (germline): MGHRA, YSYEKL. Here the CDR3 reads CASSRSASSEEQYF. In DNA form, the CDR3 reads TGCGCCAGCAGCCGAAGCGCGAGTTCGGAGGAGCAGTACTTC.